A single T cell receptor beta chain is shown here with its context. Its antigen is not identified. TCRdb processed the 5' RACE reads anew with MiXCR; each CDR3 protein has one entry. The sample has under 650,000 distinct CDR3 sequences, more than 15% seen once. The length of the CDR3 is 13 residues. Germline V gene data show CDR1 as SGHAT and CDR2 as FQNNGV. V was shortened by 0 bases and J by 7 bases, with 9 bases between the two germline ends. The data were taken from a study of T-cell memory formation after mild COVID-19. General study findings and limits: Cross-reactive memory seemingly joined, as some responding clones were found in pre-infection memory.

This chain connects TRBV11-2 to TRBJ1-1, with no clear D. Sequenced material: PBMCs or a T cell subset sorted from them (not recorded which). The sequence was obtained from an adult woman who had mild COVID-19 (a few samples of this study predate the infection). Cell type and time point are not known. The CDR3 DNA follows: TGTGCCAGCAGCTTAGATATCCGGGATGAAGCTTTCTTT. Its protein product is CASSLDIRDEAFF.